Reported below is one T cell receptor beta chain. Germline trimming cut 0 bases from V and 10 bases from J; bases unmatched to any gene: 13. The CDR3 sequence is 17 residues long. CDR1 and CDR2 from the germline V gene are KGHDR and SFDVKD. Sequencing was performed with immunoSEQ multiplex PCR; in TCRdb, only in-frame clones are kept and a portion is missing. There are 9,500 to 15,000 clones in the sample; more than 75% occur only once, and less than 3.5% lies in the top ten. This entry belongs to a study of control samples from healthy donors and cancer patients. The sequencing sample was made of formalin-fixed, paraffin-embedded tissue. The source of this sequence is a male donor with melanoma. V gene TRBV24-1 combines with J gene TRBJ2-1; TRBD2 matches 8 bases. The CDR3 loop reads CATSDLLSGGFFGEQFF. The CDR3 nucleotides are TGTGCCACCAGTGATTTGTTGAGCGGGGGTTTCTTTGGAGAGCAGTTCTTC.